The 25 T cell receptor beta chains in this list originate from one sample, sequenced in a study of T cell responses to AZD1222 COVID-19 vaccine. The assay was immunoSEQ multiplex PCR, and TCRdb's table has in-frame clones only and misses some. In the table there are 100,000 or so clones, 82% of which are singletons. The input for sequencing was peripheral blood, taken on day 0 of AZD1222 vaccination. The source of these receptors is an adult in good health.

The gene calls are TRBV7-2 and TRBJ2-1; D is unclear. The CDR3 is made up of 12 amino acids. V dropped 2 bases and J dropped 3 bases, with 2 bases sitting between them. Germline assignment: CDR1 SGHTA and CDR2 FQGNSA. The CDR3 region is CASSLYYNEQFF. CDR3 bases: TGTGCCAGCAGCTTATACTACAATGAGCAGTTCTTC.

The chain recombines TRBV21-1 with TRBJ1-4. TRBV21-1 is reported as a pseudogene. CDR3 size: 15 residues. For the CDR3, the DNA is TGTGCCAGCAGCAAAGCGCCTCACGCGGGGGAAAAACTGTTTTTT. It encodes CASSKAPHAGEKLFF.

This chain connects TRBV27 to TRBJ2-2; 7 bases agree with TRBD1. V trimming: 6 bases; J trimming: 5 bases; junction bases outside the gene matches: 6. The germline V gene encodes CDR1 MNHEY and CDR2 SMNVEV (reference sequence). CDR3 length: 14 residues. The CDR3 loop is CASSRTGKTGELFF. The CDR3 nucleotides read TGTGCCAGCAGCCGGACAGGAAAGACCGGGGAGCTGTTTTTT.

This clone was observed once. The rearrangement joins TRBV11-2 to TRBJ1-4; D is uncertain. CDR3 length: 14 amino acids. Trimming stripped 4 bases from V and 5 bases from J, with 11 bases between. Germline assignment: CDR1 SGHAT and CDR2 FQNNGV. CDR3 region: CASSSRGANEKLFF. Here the CDR3 DNA reads TGTGCCAGCAGCTCCCGAGGAGCGAATGAAAAACTGTTTTTT.

J is TRBJ2-7 and V is TRBV6-1; 10 nucleotides agree with TRBD1. The CDR3 contains 16 residues. CDR1 MNHNS and CDR2 SASEGT come from the germline V gene. J lost 2 bases, V lost 3 bases, and 7 bases had no gene match. CDR3 bases: TGTGCCAGCAGTGACCCCGGACAGGGGGGTACCTACGAGCAGTACTTC. It translates to CASSDPGQGGTYEQYF.

The chain is built from TRBV5-4 and TRBJ1-2; perhaps TRBD1 as D (5 bases). This CDR3 spans 16 amino acids. Between the trimmed V and J ends, which lost 4 bases and 4 bases, there was a span of 20 bases. Germline V lookup: CDR1 SGHNT, CDR2 YYREEE (reference sequence). The CDR3 here is CASSETGTGTGYGYTF. CDR3 DNA: TGTGCCAGCAGCGAGACTGGGACCGGGACGGGCTATGGCTACACCTTC.

The chain carries TRBV18 and TRBJ1-1, with no clear D. The germline V gene encodes CDR1 KGHSH and CDR2 LQKENI. Trimming took off 3 bases at V and 6 bases at J, with 14 bases between the two ends. This CDR3 is built from 14 residues. Here the CDR3 DNA reads TGTGCCAGCTCACCGGGTCCCTCGTCCCCTGAAGCTTTCTTT. It specifies CASSPGPSSPEAFF.

The rearrangement links TRBV24-1 to TRBJ1-2, with D unresolved. CDR1 and CDR2 (germline): KGHDR, SFDVKD. CDR3 size: 12 residues. V lost 7 bases and J lost 4, with 9 bases in between. CDR3 bases: TGTGCCACCAGGGAAAACAGCTATGGCTACACCTTC. It codes for CATRENSYGYTF.

This clone was found a few times. One end of the junction does not line up with germline, which may come from a read error. The gene calls are TRBV9 and TRBJ1-3; possibly TRBD1 for D (5 bases). Germline V lookup: CDR1 SGDLS, CDR2 YYNGEE. CDR3 length: 16 residues. This CDR3 reads CASSVDTGQPGSTIYF. CDR3 DNA sequence: TGTGCCAGCAGCGTAGATACAGGACAACCTGGAAGCACCATATATTTT.

This rearrangement joins TRBV2 to TRBJ1-2; tentatively, D is TRBD1 (6 bases). The CDR3 spans 14 residues. V was cut by 3 bases and J by 6 bases, with 14 bases left in between. From germline, CDR1 is SNHLY and CDR2 FYNNEI. Here the CDR3 DNA reads TGTGCCAGCAGTGATTTAGGGGGAGGGGATGGCTACACCTTC. It encodes CASSDLGGGDGYTF.

V is TRBV4-1 and J is TRBJ1-2; D uncertain. CDR1 and CDR2 (germline): MGHRA, YSYEKL. Trimming took 0 bases from V and 2 from J, leaving 13 bases between them. The CDR3 consists of 16 residues. In DNA, the CDR3 is TGCGCCAGCAGCCAAGACACTTCCGGGGTCAACTATGGCTACACCTTC. It is translated as CASSQDTSGVNYGYTF.

V gene TRBV6-5 combines with J gene TRBJ1-1, with 7 nucleotides matching TRBD1. With V trimmed by 6 bases and J by 1 base, 5 bases remained unmatched. Germline-derived CDR1 and CDR2 are MNHEY and SVGAGI. This CDR3 contains 14 residues. The CDR3 region is CASSYRGQNTEAFF. The CDR3, as DNA: TGTGCCAGCAGCTACAGGGGTCAGAACACTGAAGCTTTCTTT.

This clone was seen more than once but under ten times. The V gene is TRBV7-9, the J gene TRBJ2-1; D perhaps matches TRBD2 (5 bases). Trimming removed 2 bases at V and 6 bases at J, with 14 bases between. CDR1 and CDR2 (germline): SEHNR, FQNEAQ (reference sequence). The CDR3 is 15 amino acids. CDR3 coding DNA: TGTGCCAGCAGCTTATCCGAAACTAGTAGCAATGAGCAGTTCTTC. Amino acid sequence: CASSLSETSSNEQFF.

The chain carries TRBV5-1 and TRBJ2-7, with a possible D match to TRBD1 (6 bases). CDR3 length: 13 residues. The ends were cut back, 3 bases at V and 9 bases at J, with 16 bases in the middle. The germline V gene encodes CDR1 SGHRS and CDR2 YFSETQ. The CDR3 loop reads CASSSQDRTRQYF. CDR3 bases: TGCGCCAGCAGCTCTCAGGACAGAACGAGGCAGTACTTC.

The chain joins TRBV7-2 to TRBJ1-5; D perhaps matches TRBD1 (5 bases). The V gene lost 3 bases and the J gene lost 5 bases, with 8 bases spanning the gap. The CDR3 consists of 13 residues. Germline V CDR1 and CDR2: SGHTA, FQGNSA. The DNA for the CDR3 is TGTGCCAGCAGCTTGGGGGGGGATCAGCCCCAGCATTTT. It is translated as CASSLGGDQPQHF.

This chain joins TRBV5-1 and TRBJ2-5; D gene ambiguous. Trimming removed 0 bases at V and 5 bases at J, with 8 bases between. CDR1 is SGHRS and CDR2 is YFSETQ in the germline V gene. The CDR3 has 13 amino acids. CDR3 sequence: CASSLDVGETQYF. The CDR3 DNA reads TGCGCCAGCAGCTTGGACGTTGGGGAGACCCAGTACTTC. The variable domain in full, completed from reference TRBV5-1 and TRBJ2-5, reads KAGVTQTPRYLIKTRGQQVTLSCSPISGHRSVSWYQQTPGQGLQFLFEYFSETQRNKGNFPGRFSGRQFSNSRSEMNVSTLELGDSALYLCASSLDVGETQYFGPGTRLLVL.

Only a few counts were recorded for this clone. The chain couples TRBV6-5 to TRBJ1-1; 8 positions agree with TRBD1. Trimming took 9 bases from V and 4 from J; bases not matched to a gene: 13. Germline loops: CDR1 MNHEY, CDR2 SVGAGI. CDR3 length: 15 residues. This chain's CDR3 is CASTKYITGGTEAFF. The CDR3 DNA follows: TGTGCCAGTACGAAATACATAACAGGGGGCACTGAAGCTTTCTTT.

This chain connects TRBV13 to TRBJ1-1; tentatively, D is TRBD1 (5 bases). V shed 5 bases and J shed 0 bases, with 10 bases lying between them. The CDR3 is 14 amino acids. The V gene's germline CDR1 is PRHDT and CDR2 FYEKMQ (reference sequence). The CDR3 DNA sequence: TGTGCCAGCAGCGTCAGGGCCATGAACACTGAAGCTTTCTTT. Amino acid sequence: CASSVRAMNTEAFF. Full variable domain (rest looked up from reference TRBV13 and TRBJ1-1): AAGVIQSPRHLIKEKRETATLKCYPIPRHDTVYWYQQGPGQDPQFLISFYEKMQSDKGSIPDRFSAQQFSDYHSELNMSSLELGDSALYFCASSVRAMNTEAFFGQGTRLTVV.

The chain joins TRBV5-1 to TRBJ2-2; possibly TRBD2 for D (5 bases). Deletions cut 4 bases from V and 4 bases from J, with 8 bases between. The CDR3 has 13 amino acids. Germline V gene lookup returns CDR1 SGHRS and CDR2 YFSETQ. The CDR3 bases are TGCGCCAGCAGCGAGGGTATCACCGGGGAGCTGTTTTTT. This codes for CASSEGITGELFF. Full variable domain (rest looked up from reference TRBV5-1 and TRBJ2-2): KAGVTQTPRYLIKTRGQQVTLSCSPISGHRSVSWYQQTPGQGLQFLFEYFSETQRNKGNFPGRFSGRQFSNSRSEMNVSTLELGDSALYLCASSEGITGELFFGEGSRLTVL.

The V call is TRBV6-2 or TRBV6-3, the J call TRBJ2-2; D gene ambiguous. Trimming cost V 4 bases and J 4 bases, with 10 bases left between them. Germline CDR1 reads MNHEY; CDR2 reads SVGEGT. This CDR3 contains 14 residues. CDR3 sequence: CASSFSRFTGELFF. The CDR3 region has the DNA TGTGCCAGCAGTTTCTCTAGGTTCACCGGGGAGCTGTTTTTT.

The chain has TRBV5-1 and TRBJ1-1; unclear D gene. The V end was cut by 1 base, the J end by 6 bases, with 16 bases between. This CDR3 comprises 15 residues. Germline V gene lookup returns CDR1 SGHRS and CDR2 YFSETQ. The CDR3 loop reads CASSLSGGTFSEAFF. Here the CDR3 DNA reads TGCGCCAGCAGCTTGAGTGGCGGCACCTTTTCTGAAGCTTTCTTT.

V usage is TRBV6-2 or TRBV6-3 and J usage is TRBJ2-7; D ambiguous. V was clipped by 0 bases and J by 2 bases, with 5 bases between them. The CDR3 has 13 residues. The germline V gene encodes CDR1 MNHEY and CDR2 SVGEGT. The CDR3 sequence: CASSYSTAYEQYF. The CDR3 DNA sequence: TGTGCCAGCAGTTACTCGACGGCCTACGAGCAGTACTTC.

This chain connects TRBV19 to TRBJ1-1, with D maybe TRBD1 (5 bases). The CDR3 totals 15 residues. The V and J ends lost 3 bases and 3 bases respectively, with 14 bases between them. Germline-derived CDR1 and CDR2 are LNHDA and SQIVND (reference sequence). CDR3 coding DNA: TGTGCCAGTAGTATCCTTCCCTCGACAGACACTGAAGCTTTCTTT. Amino acids: CASSILPSTDTEAFF.

This chain joins TRBV30 and TRBJ1-2; no reliable D call. V shed 4 bases and J shed 1 base, with 4 bases lying between them. Germline V lookup: CDR1 GTSNPN, CDR2 SVGIG (reference sequence). The CDR3 spans 11 residues. The CDR3 nucleotides are TGTGCCTGGATGGATAACTATGGCTACACCTTC. Translating it yields CAWMDNYGYTF.

V gene TRBV2 combines with J gene TRBJ1-5, with D uncertain. Trimming took off 8 bases at V and 1 base at J, with 15 bases between the two ends. Germline loops: CDR1 SNHLY, CDR2 FYNNEI. This CDR3 has 15 residues. The CDR3 sequence: CASSIQHGSNQPQHF. CDR3 in DNA: TGTGCCAGCTCTATTCAACACGGGAGCAATCAGCCCCAGCATTTT. The full variable domain, completed using reference TRBV2 and TRBJ1-5, is EPEVTQTPSHQVTQMGQEVILRCVPISNHLYFYWYRQILGQKVEFLVSFYNNEISEKSEIFDDQFSVERPDGSNFTLKIRSTKLEDSAMYFCASSIQHGSNQPQHFGDGTRLSIL.